Listed here are 12 T cell receptor beta chains from one sample, sequenced in a study of shared clonotypes between healthy human individuals (dated by TCRdb to 2020 to 2022). The library came from the immunoSEQ multiplex PCR assay. TCRdb carries this immuneACCESS record with in-frame sequences only. Its versions omit some clonotypes, under half of them owing to an unresolved V gene in the studies checked, with the rest unexplained. The sample has millions of clones on record, approximately 92% of them singletons. The ten most abundant clones make up roughly 0.15% of the sample. Sequencing used naive CD4+ T cells sorted from blood. The cell subset or site label for this specimen denotes: CD45RA+ positively selected. These receptors were collected from a man between 18 and 35 years old in good health.

The chain recombines TRBV7-2 with TRBJ1-3; D remains ambiguous. Between the trimmed V and J ends, which lost 5 bases and 3 bases, there was a span of 14 bases. The CDR3 sequence is 15 residues long. Germline assignment: CDR1 SGHTA and CDR2 FQGNSA. The CDR3 coding sequence is TGTGCCAGCAGCCCGTCGGTGGGCGGTGGAAACACCATATATTTT. This sequence encodes CASSPSVGGGNTIYF.

V and J are TRBV5-1 and TRBJ1-1; 7 bases map to TRBD1. From germline, CDR1 is SGHRS and CDR2 YFSETQ. The CDR3 totals 13 residues. J was trimmed by 6 bases and V by 4 bases; bases with no gene match: 6. CDR3 sequence (DNA): TGCGCCAGCAGCCTTACAGGGGTCGCTGAAGCTTTCTTT. Residues: CASSLTGVAEAFF.

This clone is a singleton in its sample. The rearrangement uses TRBV29-1 and TRBJ2-3; D not resolved. V lost 0 bases and J lost 2, with 12 bases in between. Looked up from germline, CDR1 is SQVTM and CDR2 is ANQGSEA. The CDR3 has 15 amino acids. The CDR3 sequence: CSVEDRVRFTDTQYF. CDR3 DNA sequence: TGCAGCGTTGAAGATCGGGTCAGGTTCACAGATACGCAGTATTTT.

This rearrangement joins TRBV6-6 to TRBJ1-1; the match to TRBD1 covers 7 bases. This CDR3 comprises 14 residues. V shed 0 bases, J shed 7 bases, and the junction held 5 bases outside the gene matches. CDR1 is MNHNY, CDR2 SVGAGI, per germline (reference sequence). CDR3 in DNA: TGTGCCAGCAGTTACTCGGACAGGAGATTTGAAGCTTTCTTT. This translates into CASSYSDRRFEAFF.

This clone was seen only a few times. This chain links TRBV30 with TRBJ1-3, with 8 positions matching TRBD1. The ends lost 8 bases at V and 3 bases at J; junction bases unmatched: 6. Germline values: CDR1 GTSNPN, CDR2 SVGIG (reference sequence). This CDR3 comprises 13 residues. CDR3 sequence (DNA): TGTGCCCTCAGGGGGCTCGATGGAAACACCATATATTTT. Its translation is CALRGLDGNTIYF.

The V and J genes are TRBV10-2 and TRBJ2-1; 7 nucleotides agree with TRBD1. The CDR3 sequence is 12 residues long. Germline CDR1 reads WSHSY; CDR2 reads SAAADI. V lost 4 bases, J lost 10 bases, and 4 bases stayed unmatched. The CDR3 sequence is CASSAQGDEQFF. CDR3 DNA sequence: TGCGCCAGCAGTGCGCAGGGGGACGAGCAGTTCTTC.

This clone appeared a single time. Other DNA variants within this sample encode the same CDR3. This chain joins TRBV7-2 and TRBJ1-1; no reliable D call. The germline V gene encodes CDR1 SGHTA and CDR2 FQGNSA. Trimming pared 2 bases from V and 0 bases from J, leaving 10 bases between. CDR3 length: 15 amino acids. The chain's CDR3 is CASSLSGGMNTEAFF. The DNA for the CDR3 is TGTGCCAGCAGCTTAAGCGGAGGGATGAACACTGAAGCTTTCTTT.

V gene TRBV4-1 combines with J gene TRBJ2-3; D possibly matches TRBD1 or TRBD2 (5 bases each). The CDR3 is 16 amino acids. CDR1 MGHRA and CDR2 YSYEKL come from the germline V gene. Deletions cut 1 base from V and 4 bases from J, with 15 bases between. In DNA form, the CDR3 reads TGCGCCAGCAGCCAAGGCACATCTAGCAGGGCAGATACGCAGTATTTT. Translation: CASSQGTSSRADTQYF.

The chain joins TRBV28 to TRBJ2-3; 7 positions agree with TRBD1. The trim removed 5 bases at V and 9 bases at J, leaving 2 bases unmatched. Germline CDR1 reads MDHEN; CDR2 reads SYDVKM. This CDR3 is built from 11 residues. CDR3 amino acids: CASSDRDTQYF. As DNA, the CDR3 is TGTGCCAGCAGTGACAGGGACACGCAGTATTTT.

CDR3 sequence reads: CAISTSKDTQYF. DNA for the CDR3: TGTGCCATCAGTACTAGCAAGGATACGCAGTATTTT. V usage is TRBV10-3 and J usage is TRBJ2-3, with D maybe TRBD2 (6 bases). V lost 5 bases, J lost 6 bases, and 9 bases lay in between. This CDR3 has 12 residues. The germline V gene encodes CDR1 ENHRY and CDR2 SYGVKD.

The chain links TRBV20-1 to TRBJ2-7; TRBD2 might be the D (5 bases). Per the germline V gene, CDR1 is DFQATT and CDR2 is SNEGSKA (reference sequence). The CDR3 spans 11 residues. Trimming took 3 bases from V and 7 from J, leaving 10 bases between them. The CDR3 region is CSASGVGEQYF. CDR3 DNA: TGCAGTGCTAGCGGGGTCGGGGAGCAGTACTTC.

The chain uses TRBV7-9 and TRBJ2-1; 15 bases are a match to TRBD2. This CDR3 is 16 amino acids long. Germline loops: CDR1 SEHNR, CDR2 FQNEAQ (reference sequence). V trimming: 5 bases; J trimming: 8 bases; junction bases outside the gene matches: 7. This chain's CDR3 is CASSPQGLAGGDEQFF. The CDR3 bases are TGTGCCAGCAGCCCACAGGGACTAGCGGGGGGCGATGAGCAGTTCTTC.